These T cell receptor beta chains were read from a single sample in a study of early T cells in non-severe SARS-CoV-2 infection. TCRdb itself ran the 5' RACE reads through MiXCR, one entry per CDR3 protein. The sample lists 65,000 to 85,000 distinct CDR3 sequences; about 13% were seen once. Sequenced material: whole blood. These receptors were collected from an adult who was a healthcare worker with PCR-confirmed SARS-CoV-2 infection or an uninfected control (not recorded which). CDR3s leave out the opening cysteine and the closing phenylalanine or tryptophan. A D gene is named only where the DNA matches it firmly. A clone size is listed for some rows: how often the clone was seen (once, few, many), or a class if it is expanded.

size	J	D	V	CDR3
-	TRBJ2-7	-	TRBV5-1	ASSLKWSYEQY
many	TRBJ2-1	TRBD2	TRBV30	AGTSVGRNEQF
few	TRBJ2-5	TRBD2	TRBV20-1	SAGTSGAETQY
few	TRBJ2-5	TRBD1	TRBV5-1	ASSLGQGRTETQY
-	TRBJ2-5	-	TRBV5-1	ASTAEEGETQY
-	TRBJ2-1	-	TRBV7-2	ASSLFGTGILDEQF
-	TRBJ2-7	-	TRBV3-2	ASSHLTDGGRSYEQY
few	TRBJ2-6	-	TRBV5-5	ASSFSRSGANVLT
-	TRBJ1-1	TRBD1	TRBV4-2	ASSKHRGQNTEAF
-	TRBJ2-1	-	TRBV11-2	ASSLGTGHPSNEQF
-	TRBJ1-5	TRBD1	TRBV7-9	ASSLVGRGRSNQPQH
-	TRBJ1-2	-	TRBV7-6	ASSLAFGNGYT
-	TRBJ2-7	-	TRBV28	ASSPMRQVLDEQY
few	TRBJ2-7	TRBD1	TRBV18	ASSPRGREQY
-	TRBJ2-3	-	TRBV20-1	SVDDRTWGTDTQY
many	TRBJ2-2	TRBD2	TRBV7-3	ASSPGTSIGELF
-	TRBJ2-7	-	TRBV28	ASSPSGGFRGEQY
many	TRBJ2-1	-	TRBV7-9	ASSLVSRGPQYNEQF
-	TRBJ2-7	-	TRBV7-9	ASSSTGTSTYEQY
many	TRBJ1-1	-	TRBV20-1	SAQVGSMNTEAF
few	TRBJ1-1	-	TRBV29-1	SAYYGSTEAF
-	TRBJ1-1	-	TRBV5-1	ASRGARMNTEAF
-	TRBJ2-1	-	TRBV7-2	ASSFGKGRVDEQF
few	TRBJ2-1	TRBD1	TRBV29-1	SVVGQGIGEQF
-	TRBJ1-1	-	TRBV14	ASSQDQVHTEAF
many	TRBJ2-1	TRBD2	TRBV5-4	ASSYISGSKNEQF
many	TRBJ1-5	-	TRBV5-4	ASSKAGDQPQH
-	TRBJ2-1	TRBD2	TRBV6-5	ASRALAAAYNEQF
-	TRBJ2-1	-	TRBV29-1	SVVLANEQF